A selection of T cell receptor beta chains follows, all from one sample in a study of blood T cell repertoires in COVID-19. Assay used: immunoSEQ multiplex PCR; TCRdb lists only in-frame clones, some missing. The table includes tens of thousands of clones, approximately 78% detected once. The sequencing sample was made of peripheral blood. The source is a woman aged 60-70 years with acute or convalescent COVID-19. Both conserved end residues are part of each CDR3. D genes are given only for firm matches. Rows give clone size only sometimes, using once, few, many, or a class for an expanded clone.

size: .
V: TRBV12-5
D: .
J: TRBJ1-2
CDR3: CASGSRQANYGYTF
DNA: TGTGCTAGTGGTTCCCGACAGGCGAACTATGGCTACACCTTC

size: .
V: TRBV7-6
D: .
J: TRBJ1-3
CDR3: CASSSNRAGNTIYF
DNA: TGTGCCAGCAGCTCAAACAGGGCTGGAAACACCATATATTTT

size: .
V: TRBV2
D: .
J: TRBJ2-1
CDR3: CASSASGSYNEQFF
DNA: TGTGCCAGCAGTGCGTCCGGGAGTTACAATGAGCAGTTCTTC

size: few
V: TRBV9
D: .
J: TRBJ1-1
CDR3: CASSVGGVGTQENTEAFF
DNA: TGTGCCAGCAGCGTAGGGGGAGTGGGGACACAGGAGAACACTGAAGCTTTCTTT

size: .
V: TRBV19
D: TRBD1
J: TRBJ2-7
CDR3: CASSRTGENYEQYF
DNA: TGTGCCAGTAGTAGGACAGGGGAGAACTACGAGCAGTACTTC

size: .
V: TRBV5-1
D: TRBD1
J: TRBJ2-5
CDR3: CASSALTGFQETQYF
DNA: TGCGCCAGCAGCGCCCTGACAGGGTTCCAAGAGACCCAGTACTTC

size: .
V: TRBV6-6
D: TRBD1
J: TRBJ1-5
CDR3: CASTLRTGGASQPQHF
DNA: TGTGCCAGCACCTTAAGGACAGGGGGCGCGAGTCAGCCCCAGCATTTT

size: .
V: TRBV5-1
D: TRBD1
J: TRBJ1-1
CDR3: CASSTQPTGGSPEAFF
DNA: TGCGCCAGCAGCACACAGCCGACAGGGGGTAGTCCTGAAGCTTTCTTT

size: .
V: TRBV3-1/TRBV3-2
D: .
J: TRBJ1-1
CDR3: CASRRQLNTEAFF
DNA: TGTGCCAGCAGACGACAGTTGAACACTGAAGCTTTCTTT

size: .
V: TRBV25-1
D: TRBD2
J: TRBJ2-1
CDR3: CASSKRGGLWNEQFF
DNA: TGTGCCAGCAGCAAGCGGGGGGGCCTATGGAATGAGCAGTTCTTC

size: few
V: TRBV7-9
D: .
J: TRBJ2-5
CDR3: CASSSTEGATQETQYF
DNA: TGTGCCAGCAGCTCGACGGAAGGGGCGACTCAAGAGACCCAGTACTTC

size: .
V: TRBV11-2
D: TRBD1
J: TRBJ1-2
CDR3: CASSLNMGGGTAHYGYTF
DNA: TGTGCCAGCAGCTTAAACATGGGGGGCGGGACAGCGCATTATGGCTACACCTTC

size: .
V: TRBV7-8
D: .
J: TRBJ1-4
CDR3: CASSLAGQPNEKLFF
DNA: TGTGCCAGCAGCTTAGCTGGACAGCCTAATGAAAAACTGTTTTTT

size: .
V: TRBV3-1/TRBV3-2
D: TRBD1
J: TRBJ1-1
CDR3: CASSTGQGWNTEAFF
DNA: TGTGCCAGCAGCACCGGACAGGGCTGGAACACTGAAGCTTTCTTT

size: .
V: TRBV18
D: TRBD1
J: TRBJ2-7
CDR3: CASSPYPGQGSYEQYF
DNA: TGTGCCAGCTCACCATATCCGGGACAGGGTTCTTACGAGCAGTACTTC

size: .
V: TRBV18
D: .
J: TRBJ2-7
CDR3: CASSTQGDYEQYF
DNA: TGTGCCAGCTCAACACAGGGAGACTACGAGCAGTACTTC

size: many
V: TRBV2
D: .
J: TRBJ1-1
CDR3: CASSQLVAGGTEAFF
DNA: TGTGCCAGCAGCCAGTTAGTCGCGGGGGGCACTGAAGCTTTCTTT

size: .
V: TRBV7-2
D: .
J: TRBJ2-5
CDR3: CASSLSLSGTQYF
DNA: TGTGCCAGCAGCTTGAGCCTATCGGGGACCCAGTACTTC

size: .
V: TRBV6-2/TRBV6-3
D: .
J: TRBJ1-6
CDR3: CASTPPAGDSPLHF
DNA: TGTGCCAGCACCCCCCCGGCCGGGGATTCACCCCTCCACTTT

size: .
V: TRBV10-3
D: .
J: TRBJ2-1
CDR3: CAIRQGEIDEQFF
DNA: TGTGCCATCAGACAGGGAGAAATCGATGAGCAGTTCTTC

size: .
V: TRBV27
D: .
J: TRBJ1-1
CDR3: CASSPRQDYSEAFF
DNA: TGTGCCAGCAGTCCGAGACAGGATTACAGTGAAGCTTTCTTT

size: .
V: TRBV12-5
D: TRBD1
J: TRBJ1-5
CDR3: CASGPDNRGSQPQHF
DNA: TGTGCTAGTGGTCCCGACAACAGGGGTTCTCAGCCCCAGCATTTT